The clone carrying this T cell receptor beta chain was observed a few times. Its antigen is unidentified. Individual TCR cDNA molecules each bore their own unique molecular identifier. TCRdb processed the 5' RACE reads anew with MiXCR; each CDR3 protein has one entry. The data show about 120,000 distinct CDR3 sequences, with more than 9% seen just once and around 17% held by the top ten. Noted time point: blood at routine non-recurrence follow-up after resection. Unsorted whole RNA samples from tumor, nontumor lung or frozen PBMC were sequenced. The data stem from a study of spatial heterogeneity in lung cancer. On the study more broadly: Taken at a median of roughly 23 months after resection, follow-up PBMC samples underwent sequencing when available. As counted in raw reads, each unique TCR and UMI combination appeared more than ten times on average.

Germline V gene data show CDR1 as SGHAT and CDR2 as FQNNGV. This CDR3 is 15 amino acids long. Trimming cost V 4 bases and J 2 bases; bases outside gene matches: 2. General study findings and limits: At resection, ubiquitous expanded tumor TCRs appeared in blood more than at follow-up.

Source: PBMCs, taken at follow-up. V gene TRBV11-2 combines with J gene TRBJ2-5, with 12 bases fitting TRBD2. This TCR was recovered from a male donor with early-stage non-small cell lung cancer. This CDR3 reads CASSYGLAGQETQYF. For the CDR3, the DNA is TGTGCCAGCAGCTACGGACTAGCGGGGCAAGAGACCCAGTACTTC.